Below, 27 T cell receptor beta chains from the same sample are listed, as sequenced in a study of T cells expressing NK-cell markers. TCRdb reprocessed the 5' RACE reads, keeping one entry per CDR3 protein, no DNA. In all, the sample yields 550,000 to 600,000 distinct CDR3 sequences. The sequencing sample was made of blood T cells: a sorted CD56 or NKG2C T cell subset, CD4+ or CD8+ T cells, or bulk PBMC T cells (not recorded which). The receptors derive from a man younger than 35 in good health.

The chain uses TRBV6-5 and TRBJ2-1; the TCRdb D gene call, TRBD2, has no DNA to confirm it. This CDR3 spans 15 amino acids. CDR1 is MNHEY and CDR2 is SVGAGI in the germline V gene. CDR3 amino acids: CASSLVAGVFNEQFF.

The chain employs TRBV20-1 and TRBJ2-1. This CDR3 has 14 residues. The germline CDR1 and CDR2 sequences are DFQATT and SNEGSKA (reference sequence). The CDR3 protein is CSAGFSSSYNEQFF.

The J gene is TRBJ2-1, the V gene TRBV5-1; TCRdb calls TRBD2, which cannot be checked without DNA. The CDR3 loop spans 17 amino acids. The germline CDR1 and CDR2 sequences are SGHRS and YFSETQ. The CDR3 is CASSLVWGLGSYNEQFF.

The V call is TRBV20-1, the J call TRBJ2-3; TCRdb indicates TRBD2, and absent DNA this call remains unverified. This CDR3 is built from 15 residues. Looked up from germline, CDR1 is DFQATT and CDR2 is SNEGSKA (reference sequence). The CDR3 spells CSAPIAGVASDTQYF.

V usage is TRBV27 and J usage is TRBJ2-5. This CDR3 comprises 16 residues. Germline V CDR1 and CDR2: MNHEY, SMNVEV (reference sequence). CDR3 residues: CASSFSPQTYQETQYF.

This chain connects TRBV20-1 to TRBJ2-5; TCRdb's D call of TRBD2 is untestable without DNA. The CDR3 is made up of 16 amino acids. Germline V CDR1 and CDR2: DFQATT, SNEGSKA (reference sequence). The CDR3 loop reads CSAPPPTSGRGETQYF.

The rearrangement uses TRBV5-1 and TRBJ1-2; lacking DNA, the TRBD1 call made by TCRdb goes unchecked. CDR1 is SGHRS and CDR2 is YFSETQ in the germline V gene. The CDR3 sequence is 12 residues long. CDR3 region: CASSTEGVGYTF. Full variable domain (rest looked up from reference TRBV5-1 and TRBJ1-2): KAGVTQTPRYLIKTRGQQVTLSCSPISGHRSVSWYQQTPGQGLQFLFEYFSETQRNKGNFPGRFSGRQFSNSRSEMNVSTLELGDSALYLCASSTEGVGYTFGSGTRLTVV.

The chain uses TRBV7-2 and TRBJ2-2; TCRdb proposes TRBD2, but this gene call is untestable without DNA. CDR1 and CDR2 from the germline V gene are SGHTA and FQGNSA. The CDR3 sequence is 15 residues long. The CDR3 sequence: CASRSGRQYTGELFF.

The chain links TRBV5-1 to TRBJ2-1; checking the TCRdb D call of TRBD2 is not possible without DNA. The CDR3 is 14 residues long. Germline CDR1 and CDR2: SGHRS and YFSETQ. The CDR3: CASRAGESYNEQFF.

The CDR3 loop reads CASSLLRRGVYNEQFF. The V and J genes are TRBV7-2 and TRBJ2-1; checking the TCRdb D call of TRBD2 is not possible without DNA. The CDR3 length is 16 residues. The germline gives CDR1 SGHTA, CDR2 FQGNSA. The complete variable domain, with remaining parts taken from reference TRBV7-2 and TRBJ2-1, reads GAGVSQSPSNKVTEKGKDVELRCDPISGHTALYWYRQSLGQGLEFLIYFQGNSAPDKSGLPSDRFSAERTGGSVSTLTIQRTQQEDSAVYLCASSLLRRGVYNEQFFGPGTRLTVL.

The chain joins TRBV28 to TRBJ2-7; the D call from TCRdb, TRBD1, cannot be confirmed without DNA. Germline lookup yields CDR1 MDHEN and CDR2 SYDVKM. The CDR3 extends over 13 amino acids. The chain's CDR3 is CASTLTGSYEQYF.

The chain is built from TRBV4-2 and TRBJ2-3; TCRdb names TRBD1, which stays unverified in the absence of DNA. Per germline, CDR1 LGHNA and CDR2 YNFKEQ. The CDR3 sequence is 17 residues long. CDR3 sequence: CASSRGQLRLDEDTQYF.

This rearrangement joins TRBV6-5 to TRBJ2-1; TCRdb designates TRBD2, a call that cannot be tested without DNA. CDR1 MNHEY and CDR2 SVGAGI come from the germline V gene. The CDR3 loop spans 16 amino acids. CDR3 in amino acids: CASSYSGGAGYNEQFF.

This chain links TRBV19 with TRBJ1-2. CDR1 is LNHDA, CDR2 SQIVND, per germline (reference sequence). CDR3 length equals 12 residues. CDR3 region: CASRYVNYGYTF.

The chain combines TRBV12-3 or TRBV12-4 with TRBJ2-2; as DNA is missing, the TRBD1 call by TCRdb cannot be tested. This CDR3 contains 14 residues. CDR3 residues: CASNWGLGAGELFF.

J is TRBJ2-2 and V is TRBV12-3 or TRBV12-4; the TCRdb call, TRBD1, lacks DNA for checking. The CDR3 consists of 12 residues. The CDR3 reads CASGRGGGELFF.

The V gene is TRBV20-1, the J gene TRBJ2-1; TCRdb gives TRBD1 as the D gene, but with no DNA this cannot be confirmed. The germline V gene has CDR1 DFQATT and CDR2 SNEGSKA (reference sequence). The CDR3 totals 13 residues. CDR3 in amino acids: CSVAGEGYNEQFF.

The rearrangement uses TRBV29-1 and TRBJ2-5; TCRdb's D gene call, TRBD1, goes unchecked for lack of DNA. CDR1 is SQVTM and CDR2 is ANQGSEA in the germline V gene. The CDR3 consists of 15 residues. The CDR3 loop reads CSVEHSQGYQETQYF.

The V gene is TRBV5-1, the J gene TRBJ2-5; TCRdb designates TRBD1, a call that cannot be tested without DNA. The CDR3 contains 13 residues. Germline CDR1 is SGHRS and CDR2 is YFSETQ. The CDR3 spells CASSSGTEETQYF. The full variable domain, completed using reference TRBV5-1 and TRBJ2-5, is KAGVTQTPRYLIKTRGQQVTLSCSPISGHRSVSWYQQTPGQGLQFLFEYFSETQRNKGNFPGRFSGRQFSNSRSEMNVSTLELGDSALYLCASSSGTEETQYFGPGTRLLVL.

The chain links TRBV4-3 to TRBJ2-1. This CDR3 is built from 15 residues. The germline V gene encodes CDR1 LGHNA and CDR2 YSLEER. CDR3 region: CASSQDQSAWNEQFF.

The chain uses TRBV10-3 and TRBJ2-1; the D gene TCRdb calls, TRBD1, cannot be checked with no DNA. Germline V gene lookup returns CDR1 ENHRY and CDR2 SYGVKD. The CDR3 consists of 17 residues. CDR3 region: CAIKGRVATLSYNEQFF.

The chain is built from TRBV2 and TRBJ2-1; TCRdb's D call, TRBD2, is unchecked because there is no DNA. Germline V gene lookup returns CDR1 SNHLY and CDR2 FYNNEI. CDR3 size: 18 residues. The chain's CDR3 is CASSGTERGTSNWNEQFF.

The V gene is TRBV10-3, the J gene TRBJ1-1. Germline V gives CDR1 ENHRY, CDR2 SYGVKD. There are 13 residues in the CDR3. CDR3 sequence reads: CATTPGPNAEAFF.

J is TRBJ2-1 and V is TRBV20-1. The V gene's germline CDR1 is DFQATT and CDR2 SNEGSKA (reference sequence). The CDR3 runs to 15 residues. The CDR3 here is CSARLFGVSYNEQFF.

The J gene is TRBJ2-3, the V gene TRBV7-6; TCRdb gives TRBD1 as the D gene, but with no DNA this cannot be confirmed. The CDR3 consists of 15 residues. CDR1 is SGHVS, CDR2 FNYEAQ, per germline. CDR3 region: CASSLDSTGLDTQYF.

The gene calls are TRBV12-3 or TRBV12-4 and TRBJ1-1; TCRdb picks TRBD1, but there is no DNA to check that call. The CDR3 runs 15 residues. CDR3 amino acids: CASRPGRGASTEAFF.

The CDR3 here is CSAREGTGVNSPLHF. The rearrangement uses TRBV20-1 and TRBJ1-6; TCRdb picks TRBD1, but there is no DNA to check that call. Germline V gene lookup returns CDR1 DFQATT and CDR2 SNEGSKA (reference sequence). This CDR3 region has 15 residues.